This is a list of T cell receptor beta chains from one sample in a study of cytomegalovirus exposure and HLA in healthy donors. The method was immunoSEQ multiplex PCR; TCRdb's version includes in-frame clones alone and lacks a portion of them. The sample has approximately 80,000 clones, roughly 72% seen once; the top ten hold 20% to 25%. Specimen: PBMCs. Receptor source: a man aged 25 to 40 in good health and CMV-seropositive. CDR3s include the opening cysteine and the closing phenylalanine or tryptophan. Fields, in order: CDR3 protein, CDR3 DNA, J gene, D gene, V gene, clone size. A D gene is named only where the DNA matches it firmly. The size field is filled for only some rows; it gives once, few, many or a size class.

CASSAAGGGTDTQYF,TGTGCCAGCAGTGCAGCGGGGGGTGGCACAGATACGCAGTATTTT,TRBJ2-3,TRBD2,TRBV2,.
CASSSDRGRFYEQYF,TGTGCCAGCAGCTCTGACAGGGGGCGATTCTACGAGCAGTACTTC,TRBJ2-7,TRBD1,TRBV5-4,.
CASSPQTGGIYGYTEAFF,TGTGCCAGCAGCCCCCAAACAGGGGGCATATATGGGTACACTGAAGCTTTCTTT,TRBJ1-1,TRBD1,TRBV5-4,.
CASSVRGADTQYF,TGTGCCAGCAGTGTGCGGGGGGCGGATACGCAGTATTTT,TRBJ2-3,TRBD2,TRBV25-1,.
CASSRVRNSYEQYF,TGTGCCAGCAGCCGGGTCCGCAACTCCTACGAGCAGTACTTC,TRBJ2-7,.,TRBV6-5,.
CASSVRDRNHYGYTF,TGTGCCAGCAGCGTCCGGGACAGGAACCACTATGGCTACACCTTC,TRBJ1-2,TRBD1,TRBV9,.
CSVGLAEETQYF,TGCAGCGTTGGACTAGCCGAAGAGACCCAGTACTTC,TRBJ2-5,TRBD2,TRBV29-1,.
CASSRQFNQPQHF,TGTGCCAGTAGTAGACAGTTTAATCAGCCCCAGCATTTT,TRBJ1-5,.,TRBV19,few
CASSPPPGQGNRGTEAFF,TGTGCCAGCAGTCCACCTCCAGGACAGGGCAACCGAGGCACTGAAGCTTTCTTT,TRBJ1-1,TRBD1,TRBV28,.
CSALSGTGSDTQYF,TGCAGCGCCTTATCCGGGACAGGGTCCGATACGCAGTATTTT,TRBJ2-3,TRBD1,TRBV29-1,.
CASREGQGDGENTIYF,TGTGCCAGCAGGGAGGGGCAGGGCGATGGAGAAAACACCATATATTTT,TRBJ1-3,.,TRBV28,.
CASSQKGRSGANVLTF,TGTGCCAGTAGTCAAAAGGGGAGGTCTGGGGCCAACGTCCTGACTTTC,TRBJ2-6,.,TRBV19,.
CASSLDSLSNQPQHF,TGCGCCAGCAGCTTGGACAGCCTTAGCAATCAGCCCCAGCATTTT,TRBJ1-5,.,TRBV5-1,.
CATAWGDRRETQYF,TGTGCCACCGCTTGGGGGGACAGGAGGGAGACCCAGTACTTC,TRBJ2-5,TRBD1,TRBV15,.
CASTLSPNTEAFF,TGTGCCAGCACCCTCAGTCCTAACACTGAAGCTTTCTTT,TRBJ1-1,.,TRBV11-2,once
CASSYHRDYEQYF,TGTGCCAGCAGTTATCATCGAGACTACGAGCAGTACTTC,TRBJ2-7,.,TRBV6-5,once
CASSLRDSLTYEQYF,TGCGCCAGCAGCCTCCGGGACAGCCTAACCTACGAGCAGTACTTC,TRBJ2-7,TRBD1,TRBV5-1,few
CASSLGYRDGGYTF,TGTGCCAGCAGCTTAGGTTACAGGGACGGGGGCTACACCTTC,TRBJ1-2,.,TRBV5-6,.
CASSRSSGGLFYEQYF,TGTGCCAGCAGCCGAAGTAGCGGGGGCCTTTTCTACGAGCAGTACTTC,TRBJ2-7,TRBD2,TRBV9,.
CASSPGQGAYEQYF,TGCGCCAGCAGCCCGGGACAGGGGGCTTACGAGCAGTACTTC,TRBJ2-7,TRBD1,TRBV5-1,.
CASSKDGRAYEQYF,TGCGCCAGCAGTAAGGACGGCAGGGCCTACGAGCAGTACTTC,TRBJ2-7,.,TRBV10-2,.
CASRDRVSFSGELFF,TGTGCCAGCAGGGACAGAGTCTCCTTCTCCGGGGAGCTGTTTTTT,TRBJ2-2,.,TRBV2,.
CAWKGLTGNMNTEAFF,TGTGCCTGGAAAGGTCTTACGGGAAATATGAACACTGAAGCTTTCTTT,TRBJ1-1,.,TRBV30,.
CASSYSTGSSYEQYF,TGTGCCAGCAGTTACTCGACAGGGTCCTCCTACGAGCAGTACTTC,TRBJ2-7,TRBD1,TRBV6-5,.
CASRNRLAGNYEQYF,TGTGCCAGCAGAAACCGACTAGCGGGAAACTACGAGCAGTACTTC,TRBJ2-7,TRBD2,TRBV7-2,.
CASSSDQPQHF,TGTGCCAGCAGTTCGGATCAGCCCCAGCATTTT,TRBJ1-5,.,TRBV28,.
CASIALGRGPDEQYF,TGTGCCAGCATAGCTCTCGGCAGGGGGCCGGACGAGCAGTACTTC,TRBJ2-7,TRBD1,TRBV2,once
CASSRSTRQETQYF,TGTGCCAGCAGCAGGTCCACTAGACAAGAGACCCAGTACTTC,TRBJ2-5,.,TRBV5-8,few
CASTGLAGVYNEQFF,TGTGCCAGCACGGGACTAGCGGGGGTCTACAATGAGCAGTTCTTC,TRBJ2-1,TRBD2,TRBV6-1,once
CASSPGEGRNQPQHF,TGTGCCAGTAGCCCCGGGGAGGGCCGCAATCAGCCCCAGCATTTT,TRBJ1-5,.,TRBV19,.
CAWTPVSMNTEAFF,TGTGCCTGGACCCCAGTGTCAATGAACACTGAAGCTTTCTTT,TRBJ1-1,.,TRBV30,.
CASSRNLESYGYPF,TGTGCCAGCAGCCGAAACCTAGAGTCCTATGGCTACCCCTTC,TRBJ1-2,.,TRBV16,.
CASGSGAREQYF,TGTGCCAGCGGGAGCGGGGCACGCGAGCAGTACTTC,TRBJ2-7,TRBD2,TRBV6-5,.
CASSWGRGEHGYTF,TGTGCCAGCAGCTGGGGTCGGGGAGAACATGGCTACACCTTC,TRBJ1-2,.,TRBV5-6,.
CASSTGLPLSYNEQFF,TGTGCCAGCAGCACGGGACTACCTCTCTCCTACAATGAGCAGTTCTTC,TRBJ2-1,TRBD2,TRBV11-1,few
CASSPQGARYEQYF,TGTGCCAGCAGCCCCCAGGGGGCGCGGTACGAGCAGTACTTC,TRBJ2-7,TRBD1,TRBV9,once
CAWSGTGGLEETQYF,TGTGCCTGGAGTGGGACAGGGGGGCTGGAAGAGACCCAGTACTTC,TRBJ2-5,TRBD1,TRBV30,.
CASSFQNPSGNTIYF,TGTGCCAGCAGCTTCCAGAATCCCTCTGGAAACACCATATATTTT,TRBJ1-3,.,TRBV5-5,.
CASSYAGATEAFF,TGTGCCAGCAGTTACGCGGGGGCCACTGAAGCTTTCTTT,TRBJ1-1,.,TRBV6-5,.
CASSLTDNYGYTF,TGTGCCAGCAGTCTGACAGACAACTATGGCTACACCTTC,TRBJ1-2,.,TRBV28,.
CAGRDRGDEQYF,TGTGCCGGCCGGGACAGGGGTGACGAGCAGTACTTC,TRBJ2-7,TRBD1,TRBV2,.
CAISDGQGAEFF,TGTGCCATCAGTGATGGTCAGGGGGCTGAGTTCTTC,TRBJ2-1,TRBD1,TRBV10-3,.
CASSPQTGFNQPQHF,TGTGCCAGTAGTCCCCAGACAGGGTTTAATCAGCCCCAGCATTTT,TRBJ1-5,TRBD1,TRBV19,.
CASLDNRGRGNQPQHF,TGCGCCAGCCTAGACAACAGGGGCCGCGGCAATCAGCCCCAGCATTTT,TRBJ1-5,TRBD1,TRBV10-1,.
CASSQRPGQGTNTEAFF,TGTGCCAGCAGCCAAAGACCGGGACAGGGAACGAACACTGAAGCTTTCTTT,TRBJ1-1,TRBD1,TRBV7-9,.
CASFPVGGRTEAFF,TGTGCCAGCTTCCCGGTAGGGGGCCGGACTGAAGCTTTCTTT,TRBJ1-1,TRBD1,TRBV27,.
CASSLSVAGDQETQYF,TGTGCCAGCAGTTTATCGGTAGCGGGGGACCAAGAGACCCAGTACTTC,TRBJ2-5,TRBD2,TRBV27,.
CASSFGGAEETQYF,TGTGCCAGCAGCTTCGGGGGGGCCGAAGAGACCCAGTACTTC,TRBJ2-5,TRBD2,TRBV7-2,once
CASSQAGLAGSGDTQYF,TGTGCCAGCAGCCAAGCGGGACTAGCGGGATCGGGAGATACGCAGTATTTT,TRBJ2-3,TRBD2,TRBV4-2,.
CASSFGQGHSYEQYF,TGTGCCAGCAGCTTCGGACAGGGTCACTCCTACGAGCAGTACTTC,TRBJ2-7,TRBD1,TRBV7-2,.